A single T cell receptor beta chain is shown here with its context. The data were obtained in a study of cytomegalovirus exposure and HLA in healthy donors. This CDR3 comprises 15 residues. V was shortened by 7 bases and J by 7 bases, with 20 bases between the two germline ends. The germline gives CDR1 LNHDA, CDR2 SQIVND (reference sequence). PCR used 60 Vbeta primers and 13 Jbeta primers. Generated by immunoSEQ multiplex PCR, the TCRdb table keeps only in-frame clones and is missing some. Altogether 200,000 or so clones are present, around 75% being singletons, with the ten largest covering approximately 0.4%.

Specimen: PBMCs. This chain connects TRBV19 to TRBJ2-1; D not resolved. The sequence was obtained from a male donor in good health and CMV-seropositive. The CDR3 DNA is TGTGCCAGTACCCCACCTGGCCGACGCAGGAATGAGCAGTTCTTC. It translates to CASTPPGRRRNEQFF.